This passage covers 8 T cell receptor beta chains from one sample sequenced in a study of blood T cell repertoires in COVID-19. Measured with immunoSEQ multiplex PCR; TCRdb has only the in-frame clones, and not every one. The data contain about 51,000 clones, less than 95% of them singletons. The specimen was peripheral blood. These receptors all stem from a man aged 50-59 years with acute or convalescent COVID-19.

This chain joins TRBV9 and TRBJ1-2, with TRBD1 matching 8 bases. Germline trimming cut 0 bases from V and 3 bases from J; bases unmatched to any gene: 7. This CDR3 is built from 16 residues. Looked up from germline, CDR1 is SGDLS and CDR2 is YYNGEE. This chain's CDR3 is CASSVAPGQEHYGYTF. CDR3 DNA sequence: TGTGCCAGCAGCGTAGCCCCGGGACAGGAGCACTATGGCTACACCTTC. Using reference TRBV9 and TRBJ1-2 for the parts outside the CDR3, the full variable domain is DSGVTQTPKHLITATGQRVTLRCSPRSGDLSVYWYQQSLDQGLQFLIQYYNGEERAKGNILERFSAQQFPDLHSELNLSSLELGDSALYFCASSVAPGQEHYGYTFGSGTRLTVV.

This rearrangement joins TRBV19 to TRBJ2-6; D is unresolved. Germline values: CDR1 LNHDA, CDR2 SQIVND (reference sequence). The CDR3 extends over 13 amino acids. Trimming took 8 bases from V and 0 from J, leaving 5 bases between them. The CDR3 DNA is TGTGCCAGTTCCTTCTCTGGGGCCAACGTCCTGACTTTC. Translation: CASSFSGANVLTF.

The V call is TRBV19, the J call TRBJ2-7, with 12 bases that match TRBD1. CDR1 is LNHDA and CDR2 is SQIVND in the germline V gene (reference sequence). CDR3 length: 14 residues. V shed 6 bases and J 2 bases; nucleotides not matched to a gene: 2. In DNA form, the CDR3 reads TGTGCCAGTAGCCGGGACAGGGGGCCCTACGAGCAGTACTTC. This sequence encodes CASSRDRGPYEQYF.

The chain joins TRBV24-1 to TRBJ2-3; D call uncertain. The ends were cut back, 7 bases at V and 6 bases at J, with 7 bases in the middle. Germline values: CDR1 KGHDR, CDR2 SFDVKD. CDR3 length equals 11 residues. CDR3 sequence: CATRFADTQYF. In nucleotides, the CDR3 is TGTGCCACCAGGTTTGCGGATACGCAGTATTTT.

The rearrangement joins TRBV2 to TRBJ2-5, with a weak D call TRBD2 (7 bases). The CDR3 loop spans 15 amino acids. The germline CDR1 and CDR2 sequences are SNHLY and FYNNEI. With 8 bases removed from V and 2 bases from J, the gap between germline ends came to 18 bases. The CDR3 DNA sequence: TGTGCCAGCGTTGGGGGGGCCGGGGGTCAAGAGACCCAGTACTTC. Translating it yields CASVGGAGGQETQYF.

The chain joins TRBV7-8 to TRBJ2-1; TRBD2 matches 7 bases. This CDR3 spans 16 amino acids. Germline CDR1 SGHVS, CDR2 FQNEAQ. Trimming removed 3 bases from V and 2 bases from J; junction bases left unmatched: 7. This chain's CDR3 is CASSLIRLAAYNEQFF. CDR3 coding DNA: TGTGCCAGCAGCTTGATCAGGCTAGCGGCCTACAATGAGCAGTTCTTC.

The CDR3 region is CASSFFGPGQGNGYTF. CDR3 nucleotide sequence: TGCGCCAGCAGCTTCTTCGGACCGGGACAGGGGAATGGCTACACCTTC. The V gene is TRBV5-1, the J gene TRBJ1-2; 10 nucleotides align to TRBD1. Losses at the gene ends were 2 bases for V and 6 bases for J; bases not matched to a gene: 10. This CDR3 spans 16 amino acids. Germline assignment: CDR1 SGHRS and CDR2 YFSETQ.

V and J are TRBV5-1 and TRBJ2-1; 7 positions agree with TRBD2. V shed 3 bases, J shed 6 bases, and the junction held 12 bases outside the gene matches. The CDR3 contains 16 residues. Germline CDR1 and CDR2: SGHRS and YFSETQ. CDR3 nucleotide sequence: TGCGCCAGCAGCTGGGGCCCTGGCGGGGGTTCCAATGAGCAGTTCTTC. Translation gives CASSWGPGGGSNEQFF.